The clone carrying this T cell receptor (beta chain) has just one count. There are 18 residues in the CDR3. The junction had 11 bases not matched to a gene; V was cut back by 0 bases and J by 6 bases. Germline CDR1 LGHNA, CDR2 YNFKEQ. The data belong to a study of T cell changes during pregnancy in multiple sclerosis. The repertoire was sequenced with immunoSEQ multiplex PCR; TCRdb's copy has only in-frame clones and lacks some. This table has roughly 48,000 clones, 94% appearing once. Sequenced material: CD4+ T cells from peripheral blood mononuclear cells, taken in the first trimester of pregnancy. The TCR originated in a female donor with multiple sclerosis, enrolled in a pregnancy study. The chain joins TRBV4-2 to TRBJ2-3; 11 bases line up with TRBD2. CDR3 coding DNA: TGTGCCAGCAGCCAAGAGGATGTAGCGGGGGGGATTGTGGATACGCAGTATTTT. This sequence encodes CASSQEDVAGGIVDTQYF.